These 24 T cell receptor beta chains were all obtained from the same sample, sequenced in a study of blood T cell repertoires in COVID-19. Some clones are missing from TCRdb's copy, which holds only in-frame ones; the method was immunoSEQ multiplex PCR. The top ten hold approximately 2.6% of the sample, which has about 150,000 clones, just under 85% seen once. Sequencing input: peripheral blood. The receptors stem from an elderly woman with COVID-19, enrolled during active disease.

The chain carries TRBV5-1 and TRBJ2-1; 9 bases line up with TRBD1. V shed 4 bases and J 3 bases; nucleotides not matched to a gene: 11. Germline V gene data show CDR1 as SGHRS and CDR2 as YFSETQ. The CDR3 runs to 17 residues. In DNA, the CDR3 is TGCGCCAGCAGCCTGGGGGGTGGGACAGGGCTCTACAATGAGCAGTTCTTC. Encoded protein: CASSLGGGTGLYNEQFF.

The chain joins TRBV5-6 to TRBJ2-7; 7 nucleotides match TRBD1. The V gene's germline CDR1 is SGHDT and CDR2 YYEEEE. The CDR3 totals 11 residues. The V and J ends lost 4 bases and 9 bases, in that order; junction bases with no gene match: 4. The CDR3 here is CASSRTGVQYF. The CDR3 bases are TGTGCCAGCAGCAGAACAGGGGTGCAGTACTTC.

The chain carries TRBV11-2 and TRBJ2-7; maybe TRBD1 (6 bases). The CDR3 runs to 18 residues. CDR1 is SGHAT, CDR2 FQNNGV, per germline. V lost 2 bases and J lost 6, with 26 bases in between. Here the CDR3 DNA reads TGTGCCAGCAGCTTAAATTACCCAGGGGCAGTTGGGGATGTCGAGCAGTACTTC. Amino acids: CASSLNYPGAVGDVEQYF. Together with reference TRBV11-2 and TRBJ2-7, the CDR3 gives the full variable domain: EAGVAQSPRYKIIEKRQSVAFWCNPISGHATLYWYQQILGQGPKLLIQFQNNGVVDDSQLPKDRFSAERLKGVDSTLKIQPAKLEDSAVYLCASSLNYPGAVGDVEQYFGPGTRLTVT.

This clone was seen a single time. The chain joins TRBV5-3 to TRBJ2-5; TRBD2 might be the D (6 bases). TRBV5-3 has ORF status, its function being uncertain. Deletions cut 0 bases from V and 0 bases from J, with 12 bases between. This CDR3 is built from 16 residues. The CDR3 DNA follows: TGTGCCAGAAGCTTGGCCCCTAGCGAGTACCAAGAGACCCAGTACTTC. Protein product: CARSLAPSEYQETQYF.

The rearrangement joins TRBV15 to TRBJ2-1; D perhaps matches TRBD2 (6 bases). The germline V and J ends were trimmed by 0 bases and 0 bases, with 12 bases remaining between them. From germline, CDR1 is LNHNV and CDR2 YYDKDF (reference sequence). CDR3 size: 17 residues. CDR3: CATSRELAASSYNEQFF. For the CDR3, the DNA is TGTGCCACCAGCAGAGAGTTAGCGGCCAGCTCCTACAATGAGCAGTTCTTC.

The chain has TRBV5-5 and TRBJ1-2; D gene unclear. Germline V gene lookup returns CDR1 SGHKS and CDR2 YYEKEE (reference sequence). V lost 1 base to trimming and J lost 5 bases, with 6 bases between them. This CDR3 has 12 amino acids. CDR3 sequence reads: CASSLSVYGYTF. The DNA of the CDR3 is TGTGCCAGCAGCTTGAGCGTATATGGCTACACCTTC.

The rearrangement joins TRBV12-5 to TRBJ2-1, with a possible D match to TRBD1 (6 bases). Germline assignment: CDR1 LGHNT and CDR2 FRNRAP. Deletions cut 5 bases from V and 7 bases from J, with 12 bases between. CDR3 length: 13 residues. The CDR3 spells CASGGSRGNEQFF. CDR3 DNA sequence: TGTGCTAGTGGTGGCAGCAGGGGAAATGAGCAGTTCTTC.

The rearrangement joins TRBV5-6 to TRBJ2-5; no reliable D call. Germline CDR1 and CDR2: SGHDT and YYEEEE. V was pared by 4 bases and J by 1 base, with 11 bases between. The CDR3 extends over 14 amino acids. CDR3 in DNA: TGTGCCAGCAGCCTACCCACCGGCCAAGAGACCCAGTACTTC. Translation gives CASSLPTGQETQYF.

The V call is TRBV6-5, the J call TRBJ2-7, with 12 bases lining up with TRBD2. Trimming removed 10 bases from V and 2 bases from J; junction bases left unmatched: 3. This CDR3 region has 13 residues. Germline assignment: CDR1 MNHEY and CDR2 SVGAGI. The CDR3 loop reads CAIGLAGPYEQYF. In nucleotides, the CDR3 is TGTGCCATCGGACTAGCGGGACCCTACGAGCAGTACTTC.

On this clone itself: The junction differs from germline at one of its ends, possibly a read error. The chain is built from TRBV20-1 and TRBJ1-1; D remains ambiguous. The V gene's germline CDR1 is DFQATT and CDR2 SNEGSKA (reference sequence). The CDR3 is 8 amino acids. For the CDR3, the DNA is TGCAGGACCGGGAGCCACAAATTT. Translated: CRTGSHKF.

This chain links TRBV28 with TRBJ2-5; D is unresolved. From germline, CDR1 is MDHEN and CDR2 SYDVKM. The V gene lost 6 bases and the J gene lost 4 bases, with 9 bases spanning the gap. The CDR3 totals 12 residues. The DNA of the CDR3 is TGTGCCAGCAGATCTCTAGGAGAGACCCAGTACTTC. Translation: CASRSLGETQYF.

This clone occurred a few times. The rearrangement joins TRBV24-1 to TRBJ2-3; 8 bases line up with TRBD2. V trimming: 10 bases; J trimming: 8 bases; junction bases outside the gene matches: 7. CDR3 size: 12 residues. The germline V gene encodes CDR1 KGHDR and CDR2 SFDVKD. The CDR3 loop is CATGLGRSTQYF. The DNA of the CDR3 is TGTGCCACGGGACTAGGTCGGAGTACGCAGTATTTT.

This sequence joins TRBV3-1 (or the pseudogene TRBV3-2) and TRBJ2-5, with a weak D call TRBD2 (5 bases). The germline V and J ends were trimmed by 6 bases and 1 base, with 15 bases remaining between them. CDR1 is LGHDT and CDR2 is YNNKEL in the germline V gene (reference sequence). CDR3 size: 15 residues. The CDR3 sequence is CASRPSGQVQETQYF. CDR3 DNA sequence: TGTGCCAGCAGGCCAAGCGGCCAGGTCCAAGAGACCCAGTACTTC.

In this sample, this clone turned up a few times. The chain employs TRBV6-6 and TRBJ2-3, with 10 bases matching TRBD1. Germline CDR1 is MNHNY and CDR2 is SVGAGI (reference sequence). Losses at the gene ends were 4 bases for V and 1 base for J; bases not matched to a gene: 5. The CDR3 runs 16 residues. CDR3 sequence: CASSLAGTGGTDTQYF. The CDR3 DNA reads TGTGCCAGCAGTTTAGCCGGGACAGGGGGCACAGATACGCAGTATTTT.

The V and J genes are TRBV6-5 and TRBJ2-5, with TRBD1 matching over 8 bases. Germline V gene data show CDR1 as MNHEY and CDR2 as SVGAGI. V lost 6 bases and J lost 0; bases outside the gene matches: 6. This CDR3 comprises 15 residues. In DNA, the CDR3 is TGTGCCAGCAGCCGCGGACAGGGCCACCAAGAGACCCAGTACTTC. Protein sequence: CASSRGQGHQETQYF.

In this sample, this clone turned up once. The V gene is TRBV5-4, the J gene TRBJ1-2; D is perhaps TRBD1 (6 bases). CDR1 is SGHNT, CDR2 YYREEE, per germline (reference sequence). V shed 4 bases and J shed 4 bases, with 8 bases lying between them. CDR3 length equals 12 residues. The CDR3 here is CASSATGYGYTF. The CDR3 nucleotides read TGTGCCAGCAGCGCGACAGGCTATGGCTACACCTTC.

The rearrangement links TRBV5-1 to TRBJ2-5; a weak D match, TRBD1 (6 bases). Germline CDR1 reads SGHRS; CDR2 reads YFSETQ. This CDR3 contains 15 residues. V lost 0 bases, J lost 5 bases, and 14 bases lay in between. The CDR3 DNA is TGCGCCAGCAGCTTGGAGTGGCCAGGGGTGGAGACCCAGTACTTC. This codes for CASSLEWPGVETQYF.

This clone was observed a single time. This chain links TRBV27 with TRBJ2-1; 9 bases line up with TRBD2. This CDR3 is built from 16 residues. Trimming took 4 bases from V and 5 from J; bases not matched to a gene: 9. The V gene's germline CDR1 is MNHEY and CDR2 SMNVEV (reference sequence). DNA for the CDR3: TGTGCCAGCAGTTCGGCGGCGGGAGGGAGGAACAATGAGCAGTTCTTC. It encodes CASSSAAGGRNNEQFF.

This chain links TRBV27 with TRBJ2-7; D may be TRBD2 (5 bases). The germline CDR1 and CDR2 sequences are MNHEY and SMNVEV (reference sequence). The CDR3 sequence is 13 residues long. Trimming removed 2 bases from V and 4 bases from J, with 9 bases in between. CDR3 sequence reads: CASSLRGSYEQYF. DNA of the CDR3: TGTGCCAGCAGTTTACGGGGATCATACGAGCAGTACTTC.

This chain links TRBV7-3 with TRBJ1-1; D is possibly TRBD1 (6 bases). This CDR3 comprises 14 residues. V lost 3 bases, J lost 4 bases, and 12 bases lay in between. Germline V lookup: CDR1 SGHTA, CDR2 FQGTGA. DNA of the CDR3: TGTGCCAGCAGCTTGCAGGGGTCGGGCACTGAAGCTTTCTTT. Its protein is CASSLQGSGTEAFF.

The J gene is TRBJ2-3, the V gene TRBV2; 11 bases are shared with TRBD2. The CDR3 is 17 residues long. Germline V gene lookup returns CDR1 SNHLY and CDR2 FYNNEI. Germline trimming cut 6 bases from V and 5 bases from J; bases unmatched to any gene: 13. The CDR3 here is CASRSSSGRRRGDTQYF. The CDR3 bases are TGTGCCAGCAGGAGTTCTAGCGGGAGGAGGCGCGGAGATACGCAGTATTTT.

The chain is built from TRBV20-1 and TRBJ1-5; 7 bases are shared with TRBD1. Germline lookup yields CDR1 DFQATT and CDR2 SNEGSKA (reference sequence). With V trimmed by 3 bases and J by 0 bases, 8 bases remained unmatched. This CDR3 comprises 16 residues. CDR3 nucleotide sequence: TGCAGTGCTAGTGTGGGGACAGTGCTTAGCAATCAGCCCCAGCATTTT. This translates into CSASVGTVLSNQPQHF.

The chain has TRBV12-3 or TRBV12-4 and TRBJ2-3, with a weak D call TRBD2 (6 bases). The CDR3 is made up of 13 amino acids. Trimming left V 5 bases short and J 8 bases short, with 14 bases between. The CDR3, as DNA: TGTGCCAGCAGTGCCCGACTAGGGAGTACGCAGTATTTT. Translating it yields CASSARLGSTQYF.

This clone occurred once. The chain is built from TRBV7-3 and TRBJ2-3; TRBD2 matches 14 bases. Germline CDR1 reads SGHTA; CDR2 reads FQGTGA. Trimming cost V 2 bases and J 6 bases; bases outside gene matches: 1. This CDR3 is 15 amino acids long. Here the CDR3 DNA reads TGTGCCAGCAGCTTAGGACTAGCGGGGGGTGATACGCAGTATTTT. Its protein is CASSLGLAGGDTQYF.